Listed here are 19 T cell receptor beta chains from one sample, sequenced in a study of blood T cell repertoires in COVID-19. Profiled with immunoSEQ multiplex PCR; TCRdb holds only in-frame clones, not every one. The repertoire holds 55,000 to 75,000 clones, with around 91% as singletons. The sequenced sample was peripheral blood. These receptors came from a human donor in a cohort sampled during active COVID-19.

This sequence joins TRBV6-2 or TRBV6-3 and TRBJ2-3; 7 bases line up with TRBD1. Germline values: CDR1 MNHEY, CDR2 SVGEGT. The CDR3 is 16 residues long. Trimming cost V 2 bases and J 1 base; bases outside gene matches: 6. The CDR3 reads CASSYRDSGGTDTQYF. For the CDR3, the DNA is TGTGCCAGCAGTTACCGGGACAGTGGGGGCACAGATACGCAGTATTTT.

The chain joins TRBV19 to TRBJ1-1; 7 bases align to TRBD1. Looked up from germline, CDR1 is LNHDA and CDR2 is SQIVND (reference sequence). J gave up 6 bases and V 1 base, and 5 bases lay outside the gene matches. This CDR3 comprises 14 residues. CDR3 coding DNA: TGTGCCAGTAGTATAGGCAGGGGGATCTCTGAAGCTTTCTTT. It specifies CASSIGRGISEAFF.

This clone was picked up one time. The J gene is TRBJ1-2, the V gene TRBV2; tentative D call: TRBD1 (6 bases). Trimming removed 6 bases at V and 6 bases at J, with 11 bases between. Germline CDR1 is SNHLY and CDR2 is FYNNEI. The CDR3 totals 12 residues. CDR3 sequence: CASRVNRDGYTF. The CDR3 DNA reads TGTGCCAGCAGGGTAAACAGGGATGGCTACACCTTC.

The chain recombines TRBV11-2 with TRBJ1-1, with 9 nucleotides matching TRBD1. The V segment lost 3 bases and the J segment 11 bases; nucleotides outside the gene matches: 16. The CDR3 is 16 residues long. The germline V gene has CDR1 SGHAT and CDR2 FQNNGV. CDR3 coding DNA: TGTGCCAGCAGCTTCTCCTTTACCGGGACAGGGTTGGGCGCTTTCTTT. This translates into CASSFSFTGTGLGAFF.

This chain connects TRBV6-1 to TRBJ1-6; D possibly corresponds to TRBD1 (6 bases). This CDR3 contains 13 residues. Germline lookup yields CDR1 MNHNS and CDR2 SASEGT. Trimming left V 2 bases short and J 10 bases short, with 9 bases between. The CDR3 here is CASSERDNSPLHF. In DNA form, the CDR3 reads TGTGCCAGCAGTGAAAGGGACAACTCACCCCTCCACTTT.

This chain connects TRBV27 to TRBJ2-7; D ambiguous. The CDR3 runs to 14 residues. Germline CDR1 is MNHEY and CDR2 is SMNVEV (reference sequence). Deletions cut 5 bases from V and 0 bases from J, with 11 bases between. The CDR3 region is CASSPQLSSYEQYF. CDR3 in DNA: TGTGCCAGCAGTCCACAGCTTAGCTCCTACGAGCAGTACTTC.

The rearrangement uses TRBV28 and TRBJ1-2; TRBD1 aligns across 10 bases. Per the germline V gene, CDR1 is MDHEN and CDR2 is SYDVKM. This CDR3 is built from 14 residues. The junction had 3 bases not matched to a gene; V was cut back by 5 bases and J by 3 bases. CDR3: CASSRQGADYGYTF. The CDR3 nucleotides are TGTGCCAGCAGTCGACAGGGGGCGGACTATGGCTACACCTTC.

The V call is TRBV19, the J call TRBJ1-2, with 9 bases aligning to TRBD1. Germline-derived CDR1 and CDR2 are LNHDA and SQIVND (reference sequence). Losses at the gene ends were 6 bases for V and 5 bases for J; bases not matched to a gene: 7. This CDR3 has 14 amino acids. The CDR3 region is CASRATTGGYGYTF. The CDR3 DNA follows: TGTGCCAGTAGGGCGACGACAGGGGGATATGGCTACACCTTC.

This rearrangement joins TRBV4-1 to TRBJ1-1, with 7 bases aligning to TRBD1. This CDR3 is 18 amino acids long. Germline V lookup: CDR1 MGHRA, CDR2 YSYEKL. V dropped 4 bases and J dropped 0; count of bases not matched to a gene: 14. DNA of the CDR3: TGCGCCAGCAGCCGACGCCAGACAGGGAATATAATGAACACTGAAGCTTTCTTT. Amino acid sequence: CASSRRQTGNIMNTEAFF.

The table lists this clone with a count of one. This sequence joins TRBV7-8 and TRBJ2-6, with D possibly being TRBD2 (6 bases). CDR1 and CDR2 (germline): SGHVS, FQNEAQ. V lost 0 bases to trimming and J lost 3 bases, with 6 bases between them. This CDR3 is 15 amino acids long. CDR3 DNA: TGTGCCAGCAGCTTAGCGGGAGGTGGGGCCAACGTCCTGACTTTC. Its protein is CASSLAGGGANVLTF.

This chain links TRBV11-2 with TRBJ1-1; D is possibly TRBD1 (5 bases). Germline V gives CDR1 SGHAT, CDR2 FQNNGV. CDR3 length: 11 amino acids. The germline V and J ends were trimmed by 5 bases and 7 bases, with 8 bases remaining between them. CDR3 region: CASSRGGEAFF. The CDR3 DNA reads as TGTGCCAGCAGCAGGGGCGGTGAAGCTTTCTTT.

The chain has TRBV6-5 and TRBJ1-1; D is undetermined. The germline gives CDR1 MNHEY, CDR2 SVGAGI. V shed 0 bases and J shed 5 bases, with 13 bases lying between them. The CDR3 is 15 amino acids. CDR3 DNA sequence: TGTGCCAGCAGTTACTCTCGGGGAAAAGGGACTGAAGCTTTCTTT. It specifies CASSYSRGKGTEAFF.

This clone was detected once. The V gene is TRBV6-2 or TRBV6-3, the J gene TRBJ1-5; 9 positions agree with TRBD1. Germline trimming cut 6 bases from V and 3 bases from J; bases unmatched to any gene: 6. Germline-derived CDR1 and CDR2 are MNHEY and SVGEGT. CDR3 length: 15 amino acids. This CDR3 is CASSSDRGPNQPQHF. CDR3 in DNA: TGTGCCAGCAGCTCGGACAGGGGACCCAATCAGCCCCAGCATTTT.

Comment on this clone: This sample also contains other DNA sequences that code for the same CDR3. The CDR3 nucleotides are TGTGCCAGCAGCTTAGGCGGGACAGCCAATGAAAAACTGTTTTTT. This codes for CASSLGGTANEKLFF. This rearrangement joins TRBV7-2 to TRBJ1-4; 7 bases align to TRBD1. Germline trimming cut 1 base from V and 5 bases from J; bases unmatched to any gene: 4. CDR1 is SGHTA, CDR2 FQGNSA, per germline. The CDR3 extends over 15 amino acids.

The chain links TRBV11-2 to TRBJ2-3; TRBD2 agrees at 12 bases. The germline V gene has CDR1 SGHAT and CDR2 FQNNGV. The CDR3 is made up of 16 amino acids. Trimming took 5 bases from V and 0 from J; bases not matched to a gene: 3. CDR3 sequence: CASSTGLAGSTDTQYF. In DNA form, the CDR3 reads TGTGCCAGCAGCACAGGACTAGCGGGGAGCACAGATACGCAGTATTTT.

The J gene is TRBJ2-7, the V gene TRBV3-1 (or the pseudogene TRBV3-2); the match to TRBD1 covers 9 bases. The CDR3 contains 15 residues. Germline lookup yields CDR1 LGHDT and CDR2 YNNKEL (reference sequence). V lost 0 bases, J lost 7 bases, and 7 bases stayed unmatched. CDR3 sequence: CASSQEEQGALEQYF. Here the CDR3 DNA reads TGTGCCAGCAGCCAAGAGGAACAGGGGGCGCTGGAGCAGTACTTC.

V is TRBV9 and J is TRBJ2-6, with D maybe TRBD1 (6 bases). The germline V and J ends were trimmed by 4 bases and 0 bases, with 14 bases remaining between them. Germline CDR1 is SGDLS and CDR2 is YYNGEE. CDR3 size: 17 residues. The CDR3 loop is CASSPRDISSGANVLTF. Here the CDR3 DNA reads TGTGCCAGCAGCCCGAGGGACATTAGCTCTGGGGCCAACGTCCTGACTTTC. The variable domain in full, completed from reference TRBV9 and TRBJ2-6, reads DSGVTQTPKHLITATGQRVTLRCSPRSGDLSVYWYQQSLDQGLQFLIQYYNGEERAKGNILERFSAQQFPDLHSELNLSSLELGDSALYFCASSPRDISSGANVLTFGAGSRLTVL.

This sequence joins TRBV6-4 and TRBJ2-7; D gene ambiguous. Germline CDR1 MRHNA, CDR2 SNTAGT. V shed 3 bases and J shed 6 bases, with 6 bases lying between them. The CDR3 is 11 residues long. CDR3 region: CASSETVEQYF. CDR3 coding DNA: TGTGCCAGCAGTGAAACAGTCGAGCAGTACTTC.

This chain joins TRBV4-2 and TRBJ2-6; weak D call: TRBD1 (6 bases). The CDR3 runs 18 residues. The V gene lost 4 bases and the J gene lost 0 bases, with 16 bases spanning the gap. In germline, CDR1 is LGHNA, CDR2 YNFKEQ. The CDR3 DNA is TGTGCCAGCAGCCGAGGCGGTATACAGGGCTCTGGGGCCAACGTCCTGACTTTC. As protein: CASSRGGIQGSGANVLTF.